The clone carrying this TCR beta chain has just one count. What it binds is not known. Trimming removed 2 bases from V and 8 bases from J; junction bases left unmatched: 5. Germline CDR1 is MDHEN and CDR2 is SYDVKM. There are 14 residues in the CDR3. The record originates from a study of cytomegalovirus exposure and HLA in healthy donors. Study results and limitations: Researchers reported that a few CMV-associated chains were confirmed in vitro as CMV antigen-specific.

The primer mix had 60 Vbeta and 13 Jbeta primers. Here immunoSEQ multiplex PCR was the method, and the copy in TCRdb shows in-frame clones only, minus some. Of 150,000 to 200,000 clones in the sample, 70% to 80% were seen once. This sequence was found in a man aged 30 to 39 in good health and CMV-seropositive. Material for sequencing was PBMCs. This chain uses TRBV28 with TRBJ2-1; 8 bases line up with TRBD1. CDR3 loop: CASSLTTRGHEQFF. The CDR3 nucleotides are TGTGCCAGCAGTTTAACCACCAGGGGGCATGAGCAGTTCTTC.